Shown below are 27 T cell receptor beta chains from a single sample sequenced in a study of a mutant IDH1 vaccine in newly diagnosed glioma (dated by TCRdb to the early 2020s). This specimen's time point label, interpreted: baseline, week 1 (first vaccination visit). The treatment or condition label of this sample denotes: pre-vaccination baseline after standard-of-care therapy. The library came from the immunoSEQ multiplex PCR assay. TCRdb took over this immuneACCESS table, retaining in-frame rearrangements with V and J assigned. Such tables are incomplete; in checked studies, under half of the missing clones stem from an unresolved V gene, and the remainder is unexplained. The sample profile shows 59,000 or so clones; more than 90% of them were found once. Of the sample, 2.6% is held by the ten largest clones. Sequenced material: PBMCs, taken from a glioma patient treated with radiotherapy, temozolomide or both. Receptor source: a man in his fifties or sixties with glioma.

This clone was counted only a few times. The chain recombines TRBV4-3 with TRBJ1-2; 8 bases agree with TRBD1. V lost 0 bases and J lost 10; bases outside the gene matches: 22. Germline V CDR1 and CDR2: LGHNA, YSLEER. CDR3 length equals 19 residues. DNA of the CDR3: TGCGCCAGCAGCCAAGAATATTACCTTCAGGGGGCGCGGGACTTTGACTACACCTTC. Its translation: CASSQEYYLQGARDFDYTF.

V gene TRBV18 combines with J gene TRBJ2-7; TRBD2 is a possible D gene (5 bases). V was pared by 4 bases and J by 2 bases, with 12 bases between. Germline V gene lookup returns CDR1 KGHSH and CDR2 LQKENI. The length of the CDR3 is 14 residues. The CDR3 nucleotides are TGTGCCAGCTCACGTACCGCGGGCACCTACGAGCAGTACTTC. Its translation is CASSRTAGTYEQYF.

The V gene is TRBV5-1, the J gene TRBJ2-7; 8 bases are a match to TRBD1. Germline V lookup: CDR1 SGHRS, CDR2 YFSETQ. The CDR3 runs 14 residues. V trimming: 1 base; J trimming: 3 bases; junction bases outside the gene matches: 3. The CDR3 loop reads CASSLRTGHYEQYF. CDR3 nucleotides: TGCGCCAGCAGCTTGCGGACAGGGCACTACGAGCAGTACTTC.

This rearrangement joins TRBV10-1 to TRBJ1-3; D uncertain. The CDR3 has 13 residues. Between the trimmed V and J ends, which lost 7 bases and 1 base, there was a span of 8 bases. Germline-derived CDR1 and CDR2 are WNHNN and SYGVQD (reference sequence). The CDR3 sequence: CASMSGSGNTIYF. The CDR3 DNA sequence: TGCGCCAGCATGTCGGGTTCTGGAAACACCATATATTTT.

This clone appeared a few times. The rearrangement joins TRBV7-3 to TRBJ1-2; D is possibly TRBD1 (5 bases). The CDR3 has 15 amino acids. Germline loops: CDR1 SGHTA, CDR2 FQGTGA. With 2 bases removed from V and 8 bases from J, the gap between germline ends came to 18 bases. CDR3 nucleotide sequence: TGTGCCAGCAGCTTAGGGGCCAGGAACCTTGGGGGCTACACCTTC. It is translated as CASSLGARNLGGYTF.

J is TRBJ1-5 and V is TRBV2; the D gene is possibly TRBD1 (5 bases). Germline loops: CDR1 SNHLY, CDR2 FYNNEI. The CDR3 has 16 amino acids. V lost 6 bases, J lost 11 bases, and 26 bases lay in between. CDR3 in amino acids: CASRSSHTRFGGAQHF. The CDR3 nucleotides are TGTGCCAGCAGGTCTTCACACACCAGGTTTGGAGGGGCCCAGCATTTT.

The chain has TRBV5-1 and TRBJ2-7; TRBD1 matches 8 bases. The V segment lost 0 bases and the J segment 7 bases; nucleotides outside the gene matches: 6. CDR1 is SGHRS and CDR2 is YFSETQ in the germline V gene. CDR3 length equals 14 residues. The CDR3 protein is CASSLGTGSGEQYF. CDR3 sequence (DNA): TGCGCCAGCAGCTTGGGGACAGGGTCGGGGGAGCAGTACTTC. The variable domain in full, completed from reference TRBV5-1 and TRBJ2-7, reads KAGVTQTPRYLIKTRGQQVTLSCSPISGHRSVSWYQQTPGQGLQFLFEYFSETQRNKGNFPGRFSGRQFSNSRSEMNVSTLELGDSALYLCASSLGTGSGEQYFGPGTRLTVT.

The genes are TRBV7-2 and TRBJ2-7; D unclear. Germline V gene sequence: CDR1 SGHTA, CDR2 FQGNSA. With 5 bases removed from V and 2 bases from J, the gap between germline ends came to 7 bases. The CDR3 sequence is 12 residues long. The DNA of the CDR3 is TGTGCCAGCAGCCTCCTAACCTACGAGCAGTACTTC. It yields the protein CASSLLTYEQYF.

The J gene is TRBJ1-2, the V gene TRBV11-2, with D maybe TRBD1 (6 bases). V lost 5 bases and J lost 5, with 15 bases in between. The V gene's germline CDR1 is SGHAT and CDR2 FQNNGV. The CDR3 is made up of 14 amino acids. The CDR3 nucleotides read TGTGCCAGCAGCCCAGGGAGGGGGGGTTATGGCTACACCTTC. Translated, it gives CASSPGRGGYGYTF.

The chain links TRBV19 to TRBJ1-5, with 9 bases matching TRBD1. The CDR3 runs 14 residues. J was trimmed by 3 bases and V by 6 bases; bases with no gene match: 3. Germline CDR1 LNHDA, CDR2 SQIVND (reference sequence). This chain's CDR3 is CASRRTGDNQPQHF. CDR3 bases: TGTGCCAGTAGGAGGACAGGGGACAATCAGCCCCAGCATTTT.

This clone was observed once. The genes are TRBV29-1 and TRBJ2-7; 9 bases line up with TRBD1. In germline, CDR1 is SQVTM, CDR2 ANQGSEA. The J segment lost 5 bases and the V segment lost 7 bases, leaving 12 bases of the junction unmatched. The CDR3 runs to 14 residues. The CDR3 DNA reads TGCAGCGCAGGAGCAGGGACAGGGAGAAACGAGCAGTACTTC. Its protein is CSAGAGTGRNEQYF.

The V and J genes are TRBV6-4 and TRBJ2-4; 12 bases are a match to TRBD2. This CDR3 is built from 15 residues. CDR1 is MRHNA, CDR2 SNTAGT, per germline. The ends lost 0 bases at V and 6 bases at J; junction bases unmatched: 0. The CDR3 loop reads CASSDSTSGGNIQYF. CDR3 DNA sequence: TGTGCCAGCAGTGACTCGACTAGCGGGGGAAACATTCAGTACTTC.

The CDR3 sequence: CASSVAGGRSNEQFF. Written as DNA, the CDR3 is TGTGCCAGCAGCGTAGCGGGGGGGCGGTCGAATGAGCAGTTCTTC. The rearrangement uses TRBV9 and TRBJ2-1; 8 positions agree with TRBD2. The V gene end was trimmed by 0 bases and the J gene end by 7 bases; junction bases not matched to a gene: 6. This CDR3 spans 15 amino acids. The germline V gene has CDR1 SGDLS and CDR2 YYNGEE.

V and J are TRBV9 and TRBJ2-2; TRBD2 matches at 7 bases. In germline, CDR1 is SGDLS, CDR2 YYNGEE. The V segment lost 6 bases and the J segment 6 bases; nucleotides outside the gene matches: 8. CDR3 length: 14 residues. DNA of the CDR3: TGTGCCAGCAACGGCGGGAGCGGCTCCGGGGAGCTGTTTTTT. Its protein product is CASNGGSGSGELFF. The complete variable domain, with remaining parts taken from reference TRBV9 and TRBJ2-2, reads DSGVTQTPKHLITATGQRVTLRCSPRSGDLSVYWYQQSLDQGLQFLIQYYNGEERAKGNILERFSAQQFPDLHSELNLSSLELGDSALYFCASNGGSGSGELFFGEGSRLTVL.

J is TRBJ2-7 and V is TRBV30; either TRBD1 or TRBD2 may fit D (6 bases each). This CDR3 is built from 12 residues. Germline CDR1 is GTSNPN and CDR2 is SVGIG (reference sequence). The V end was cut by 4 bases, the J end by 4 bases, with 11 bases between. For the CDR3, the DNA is TGTGCCTGGACCACAGGGAGGTACGAGCAGTACTTC. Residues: CAWTTGRYEQYF.

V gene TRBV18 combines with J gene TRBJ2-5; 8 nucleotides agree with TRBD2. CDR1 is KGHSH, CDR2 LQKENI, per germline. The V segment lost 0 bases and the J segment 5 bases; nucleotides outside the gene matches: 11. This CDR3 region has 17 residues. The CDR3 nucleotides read TGTGCCAGCTCACCACCATTACCTAGCGGGCTAAGGGAGACCCAGTACTTC. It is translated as CASSPPLPSGLRETQYF.

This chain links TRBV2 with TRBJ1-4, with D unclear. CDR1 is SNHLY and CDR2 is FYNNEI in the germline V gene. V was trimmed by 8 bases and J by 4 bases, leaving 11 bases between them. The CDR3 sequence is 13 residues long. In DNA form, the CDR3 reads TGTGCCAGCTACGGAGCAATTAATGAAAAACTGTTTTTT. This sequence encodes CASYGAINEKLFF.

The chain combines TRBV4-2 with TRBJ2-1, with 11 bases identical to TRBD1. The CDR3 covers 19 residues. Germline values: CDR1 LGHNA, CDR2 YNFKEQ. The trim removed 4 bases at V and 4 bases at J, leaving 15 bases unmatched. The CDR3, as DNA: TGTGCCAGCAGCCGAGGACAGGGGGCAGATCTACGTCGGTACAATGAGCAGTTCTTC. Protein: CASSRGQGADLRRYNEQFF.

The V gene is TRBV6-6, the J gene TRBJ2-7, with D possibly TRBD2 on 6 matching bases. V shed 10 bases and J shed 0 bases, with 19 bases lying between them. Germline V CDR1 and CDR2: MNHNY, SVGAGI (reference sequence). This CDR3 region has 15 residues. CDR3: CAIGPRGFPSYEQYF. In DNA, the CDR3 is TGTGCCATCGGGCCCCGGGGGTTCCCCTCCTACGAGCAGTACTTC.

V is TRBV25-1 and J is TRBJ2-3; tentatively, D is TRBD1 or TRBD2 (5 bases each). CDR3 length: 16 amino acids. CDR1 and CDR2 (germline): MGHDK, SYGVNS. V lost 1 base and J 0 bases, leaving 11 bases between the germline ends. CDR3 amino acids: CASSELRGTSTDTQYF. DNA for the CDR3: TGTGCCAGCAGTGAATTGAGGGGAACTAGCACAGATACGCAGTATTTT. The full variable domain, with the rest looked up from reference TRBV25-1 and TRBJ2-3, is EADIYQTPRYLVIGTGKKITLECSQTMGHDKMYWYQQDPGMELHLIHYSYGVNSTEKGDLSSESTVSRIRTEHFPLTLESARPSHTSQYLCASSELRGTSTDTQYFGPGTRLTVL.

The chain's CDR3 is CASSRRAGPEGANVLTF. CDR3 nucleotides: TGTGCCAGCAGCCGCCGCGCTGGGCCCGAAGGGGCCAACGTCCTGACTTTC. V and J are TRBV5-5 and TRBJ2-6; D unresolved. V was cut by 4 bases and J by 4 bases, with 18 bases left in between. The CDR3 totals 17 residues. Germline V lookup: CDR1 SGHKS, CDR2 YYEKEE (reference sequence).

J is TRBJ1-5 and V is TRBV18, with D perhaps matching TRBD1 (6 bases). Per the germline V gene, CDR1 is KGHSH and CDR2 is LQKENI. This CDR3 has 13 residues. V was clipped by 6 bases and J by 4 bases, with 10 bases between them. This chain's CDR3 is CASSPDRNQPQHF. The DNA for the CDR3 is TGTGCCAGCTCGCCGGACAGAAATCAGCCCCAGCATTTT.

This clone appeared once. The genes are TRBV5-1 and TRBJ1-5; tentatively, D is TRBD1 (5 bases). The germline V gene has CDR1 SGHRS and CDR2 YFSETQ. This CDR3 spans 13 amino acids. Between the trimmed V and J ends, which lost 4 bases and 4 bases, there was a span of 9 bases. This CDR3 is CASSQGSNQPQHF. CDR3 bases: TGCGCCAGCAGCCAGGGATCGAATCAGCCCCAGCATTTT.

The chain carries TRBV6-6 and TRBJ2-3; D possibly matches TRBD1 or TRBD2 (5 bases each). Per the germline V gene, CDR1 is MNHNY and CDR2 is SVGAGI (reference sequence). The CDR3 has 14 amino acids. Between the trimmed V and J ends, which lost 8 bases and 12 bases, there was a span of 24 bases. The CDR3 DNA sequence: TGTGCCAGCGGATCCGGGACCAGGGCAATCCAACAGTATTTT. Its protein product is CASGSGTRAIQQYF.

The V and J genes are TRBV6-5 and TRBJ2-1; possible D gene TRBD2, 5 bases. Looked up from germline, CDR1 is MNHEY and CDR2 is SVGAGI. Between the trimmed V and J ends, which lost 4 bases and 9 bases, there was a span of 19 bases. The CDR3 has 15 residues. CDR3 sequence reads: CASSSRAEGPAEQFF. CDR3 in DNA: TGTGCCAGCAGTTCCCGGGCTGAGGGTCCTGCTGAGCAGTTCTTC.

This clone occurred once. The CDR3 protein is CASKSYRVNTGELFF. CDR3 in DNA: TGTGCCAGTAAGAGCTACAGGGTGAACACCGGGGAGCTGTTTTTT. V and J are TRBV19 and TRBJ2-2; tentatively, D is TRBD1 (6 bases). The CDR3 is 15 amino acids. The germline V and J ends were trimmed by 7 bases and 1 base, with 13 bases remaining between them. Per germline, CDR1 LNHDA and CDR2 SQIVND (reference sequence).

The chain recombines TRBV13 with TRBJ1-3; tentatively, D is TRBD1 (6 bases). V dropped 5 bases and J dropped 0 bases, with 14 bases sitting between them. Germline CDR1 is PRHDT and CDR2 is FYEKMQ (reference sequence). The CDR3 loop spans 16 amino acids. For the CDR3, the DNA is TGTGCCAGCAGCCTTGGGGGCGGAATCTCTGGAAACACCATATATTTT. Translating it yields CASSLGGGISGNTIYF.